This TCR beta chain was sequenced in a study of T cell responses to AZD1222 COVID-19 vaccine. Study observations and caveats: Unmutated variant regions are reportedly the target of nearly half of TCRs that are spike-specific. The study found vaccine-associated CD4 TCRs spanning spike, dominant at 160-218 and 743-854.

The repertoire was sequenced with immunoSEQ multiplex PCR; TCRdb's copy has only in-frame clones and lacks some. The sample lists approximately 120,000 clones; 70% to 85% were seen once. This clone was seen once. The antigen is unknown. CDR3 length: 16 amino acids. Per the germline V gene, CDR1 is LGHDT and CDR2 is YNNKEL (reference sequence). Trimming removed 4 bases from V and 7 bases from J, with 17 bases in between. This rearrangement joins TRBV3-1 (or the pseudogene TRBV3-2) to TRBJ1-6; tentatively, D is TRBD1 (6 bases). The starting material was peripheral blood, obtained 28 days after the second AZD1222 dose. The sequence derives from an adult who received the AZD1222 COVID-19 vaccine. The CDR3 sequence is CASSLRGVRANSPLHF. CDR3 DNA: TGTGCCAGCAGCCTCAGGGGAGTAAGGGCGAATTCACCCCTCCACTTT.